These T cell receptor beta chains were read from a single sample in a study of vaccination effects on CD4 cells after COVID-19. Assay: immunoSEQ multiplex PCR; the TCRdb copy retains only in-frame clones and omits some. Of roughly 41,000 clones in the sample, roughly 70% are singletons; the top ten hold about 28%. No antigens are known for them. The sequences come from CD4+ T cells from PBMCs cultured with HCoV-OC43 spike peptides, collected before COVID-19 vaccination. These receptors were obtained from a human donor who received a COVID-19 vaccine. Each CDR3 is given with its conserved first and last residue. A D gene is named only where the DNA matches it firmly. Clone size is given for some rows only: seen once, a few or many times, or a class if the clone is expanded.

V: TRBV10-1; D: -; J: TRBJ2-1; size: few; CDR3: CSPEVFYNEQFF; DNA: TGCTCTCCAGAGGTTTTTTACAATGAGCAGTTCTTC
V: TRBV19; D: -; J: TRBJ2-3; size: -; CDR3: CASSPRGTPDTQYF; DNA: TGTGCCAGTAGTCCGCGCGGGACCCCAGATACGCAGTATTTT
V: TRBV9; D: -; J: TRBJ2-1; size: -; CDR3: CASSPRDWPYNEQFF; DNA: TGTGCCAGCAGCCCCCGGGACTGGCCCTACAATGAGCAGTTCTTC
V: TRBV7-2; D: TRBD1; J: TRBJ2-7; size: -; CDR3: CATRLDRVGYEQYF; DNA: TGTGCCACCAGACTCGACAGGGTCGGCTACGAGCAGTACTTC
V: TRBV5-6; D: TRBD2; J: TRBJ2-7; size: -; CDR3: CASSPGTSAYEQYF; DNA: TGTGCCAGCAGCCCTGGGACTAGCGCCTACGAGCAGTACTTC
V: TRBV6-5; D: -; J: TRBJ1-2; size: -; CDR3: CASSYSSPGLYGYTF; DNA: TGTGCCAGCAGTTACTCGAGTCCGGGACTCTATGGCTACACCTTC
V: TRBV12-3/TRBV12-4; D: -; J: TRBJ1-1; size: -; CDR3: CAIKGHWATEAFF; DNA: TGTGCCATCAAGGGACACTGGGCCACTGAAGCTTTCTTT
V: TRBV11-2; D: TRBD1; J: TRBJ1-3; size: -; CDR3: CASSPPTGANPLSGNTIYF; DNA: TGTGCCAGCAGCCCGCCGACAGGGGCGAATCCTCTCTCTGGAAACACCATATATTTT
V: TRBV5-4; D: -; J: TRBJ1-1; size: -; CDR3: CASKDDRRNTEAFF; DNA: TGTGCCAGTAAAGACGACCGGCGGAACACTGAAGCTTTCTTT
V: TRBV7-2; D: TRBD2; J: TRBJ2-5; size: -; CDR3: CASSLTGGVQETQYF; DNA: TGTGCCAGCAGCTTAACCGGGGGGGTCCAAGAGACCCAGTACTTC
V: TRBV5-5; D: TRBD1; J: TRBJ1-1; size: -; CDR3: CASSTGTGRFTEAFF; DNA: TGTGCCAGCAGTACCGGGACAGGGCGGTTCACTGAAGCTTTCTTT
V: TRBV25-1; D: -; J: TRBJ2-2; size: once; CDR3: CASSELGAGRGELFF; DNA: TGTGCCAGCAGTGAATTGGGGGCTGGAAGGGGGGAGCTGTTTTTT
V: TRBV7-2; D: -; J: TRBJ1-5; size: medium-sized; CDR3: CASSPYSWSNQPQHF; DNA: TGTGCCAGCAGCCCTTACTCGTGGAGCAATCAGCCCCAGCATTTT
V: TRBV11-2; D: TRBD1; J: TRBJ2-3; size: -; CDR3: CASSPGPGTGNTDTQYF; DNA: TGTGCCAGCAGCCCAGGCCCCGGGACAGGGAACACAGATACGCAGTATTTT
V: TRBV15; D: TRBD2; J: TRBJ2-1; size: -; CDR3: CATSRGRVLAGGFKEQFF; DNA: TGTGCCACCAGCAGAGGGAGGGTTCTAGCGGGAGGATTTAAGGAGCAGTTCTTC
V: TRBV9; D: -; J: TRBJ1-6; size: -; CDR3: CASSAERLGGGDSPLHF; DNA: TGTGCCAGCAGCGCGGAGAGGTTGGGCGGAGGTGATTCACCCCTCCACTTT
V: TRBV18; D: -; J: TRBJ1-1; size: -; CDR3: CASSPTDSLNLRNTEAFF; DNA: TGTGCCAGCTCACCTACCGACAGCCTAAACCTTAGGAACACTGAAGCTTTCTTT
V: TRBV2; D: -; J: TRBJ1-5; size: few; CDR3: CASSDRGSNQPQHF; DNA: TGTGCCAGCAGTGACAGGGGCAGCAATCAGCCCCAGCATTTT
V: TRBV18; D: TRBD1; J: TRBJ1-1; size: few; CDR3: CASWDRYTEAFF; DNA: TGTGCCAGCTGGGACAGGTACACTGAAGCTTTCTTT
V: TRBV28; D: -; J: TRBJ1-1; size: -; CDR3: CASSLTTVNTEAFF; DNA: TGTGCCAGCAGTCTAACGACGGTGAACACTGAAGCTTTCTTT
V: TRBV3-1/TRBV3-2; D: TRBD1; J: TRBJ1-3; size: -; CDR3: CASSPGQGRNTIYF; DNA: TGTGCCAGCAGCCCTGGACAGGGTAGAAACACCATATATTTT
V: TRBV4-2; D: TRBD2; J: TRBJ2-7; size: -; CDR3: CASSQALSGGHYEQYF; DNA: TGTGCCAGCAGCCAGGCCTTGTCGGGAGGACACTACGAGCAGTACTTC
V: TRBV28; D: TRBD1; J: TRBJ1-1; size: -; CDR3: CASSPGPGRGLGAFF; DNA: TGTGCCAGCAGTCCCGGCCCCGGCAGGGGGCTGGGGGCTTTCTTT
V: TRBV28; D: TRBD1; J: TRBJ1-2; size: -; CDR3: CASSLAGGAKGYTF; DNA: TGTGCCAGCAGTTTAGCAGGGGGCGCTAAAGGCTACACCTTC
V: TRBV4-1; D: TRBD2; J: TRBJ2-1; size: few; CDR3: CASSQMATSGSYNEQFF; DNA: TGCGCCAGCAGCCAGATGGCTACTAGCGGCTCCTACAATGAGCAGTTCTTC
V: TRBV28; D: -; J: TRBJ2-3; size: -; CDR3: CASSLRLVADTQYF; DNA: TGTGCCAGCAGCCTAAGACTAGTAGCAGATACGCAGTATTTT
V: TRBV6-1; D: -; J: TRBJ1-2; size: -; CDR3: CASSEGTAFYGYTF; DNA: TGTGCCAGCAGTGAAGGGACAGCTTTCTATGGCTACACCTTC
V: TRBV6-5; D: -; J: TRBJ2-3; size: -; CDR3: CASTLRDGTDTQYF; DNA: TGTGCCAGCACCTTACGGGACGGCACAGATACGCAGTATTTT
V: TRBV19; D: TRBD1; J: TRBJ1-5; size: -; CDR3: CASSIALWDRAIRNQPQHF; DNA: TGTGCCAGTAGTATAGCCCTTTGGGACAGGGCTATTCGAAATCAGCCCCAGCATTTT
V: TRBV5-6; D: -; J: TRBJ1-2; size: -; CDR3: CASSPGRTWGYTF; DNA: TGTGCCAGCAGCCCCGGACGGACCTGGGGCTACACCTTC